This T cell receptor (beta chain) comes out of a study of blood T cells in healthy people across ages. Alongside a J-beta primer mix, a sample-barcoded 5' primer served in a second PCR lasting roughly 6 to 11 cycles. A tag from a template-switch adaptor with 12 random nucleotides marked each cDNA molecule. TCRdb independently ran MiXCR on the 5' RACE reads; one entry per CDR3 protein. The repertoire has around 1,600,000 distinct CDR3 sequences, about 42% of them found once; the top ten carry roughly 3.7%. Germline V CDR1 and CDR2: LNHNV, YYDKDF (reference sequence). The CDR3 totals 15 residues. Trimming removed 3 bases from V and 5 bases from J, with 14 bases in between.

Sequenced sample: blood. This TCR derives from a young woman in good health. This rearrangement joins TRBV15 to TRBJ2-1; D tentatively fits TRBD1 or TRBD2 (5 bases each). As DNA, the CDR3 is TGTGCCACCAGCAGTACGTGGGGGTCGGACAATGAGCAGTTCTTC. This codes for CATSSTWGSDNEQFF.